The clone carrying this T cell receptor (beta chain) appeared a single time. This CDR3 contains 15 residues. Per the germline V gene, CDR1 is MNHEY and CDR2 is SVGAGI. Deletions cut 0 bases from V and 0 bases from J, with 6 bases between. The sample comes from a study of blood T cell repertoires in COVID-19. Before being deemed recovered, Cohort 3 donors had two negative PCRs, clearance, or symptom resolution. Method: immunoSEQ multiplex PCR; TCRdb's copy keeps in-frame clones and lacks some. The sample includes about 310,000 clones, 87% of them seen just once. The chain recombines TRBV6-5 with TRBJ1-3; D is undetermined. The clonotype was recovered from a woman aged 18-29 years who had recovered from COVID-19. Source material: PBMCs or T cells enriched from blood (not recorded which). CDR3 sequence (DNA): TGTGCCAGCAGTTACTCGGGAGACTCTGGAAACACCATATATTTT. Translating gives CASSYSGDSGNTIYF.